Listed below are T cell receptor beta chains from one sample, sequenced in a study of control samples from healthy donors and cancer patients. The protocol was immunoSEQ multiplex PCR, while the TCRdb copy is restricted to in-frame clones and leaves out a portion. The sample holds about 150,000 clones; approximately 94% are singletons and the top ten take around 9.3%. Sequencing used blood. All receptors derive from a woman between 40 and 50 years old in good health. CDR3s include the opening cysteine and the closing phenylalanine or tryptophan. The order of the fields is clone size, V gene, J gene, D gene, CDR3 DNA, CDR3 protein. The D gene is left open where the match is weak. Only part of the rows carry a size: once, few, many, or a class if the clone is expanded.

abundance: .; v_gene: TRBV4-2; j_gene: TRBJ2-5; d_gene: .; CDR3nt: TGTGCCAGCAGCCTGTTGGGACCCTCAGAGACCCAGTACTTC; CDR3aa: CASSLLGPSETQYF
abundance: .; v_gene: TRBV7-5; j_gene: TRBJ2-7; d_gene: .; CDR3nt: TGTGCCAGAAGCTTCGGGTCGGAGGACGAGCAGTACTTC; CDR3aa: CARSFGSEDEQYF
abundance: .; v_gene: TRBV3-1/TRBV3-2; j_gene: TRBJ1-5; d_gene: .; CDR3nt: TGTGCCAGCAGCCAAGGGGCTTATCGCAATCAGCCCCAGCATTTT; CDR3aa: CASSQGAYRNQPQHF
abundance: .; v_gene: TRBV4-2; j_gene: TRBJ1-2; d_gene: TRBD1; CDR3nt: TGTGCCAGCAGACGAGGGACCCGGGACAGGGTCGGAGCCTCTTATGGCTACACCTTC; CDR3aa: CASRRGTRDRVGASYGYTF
abundance: .; v_gene: TRBV3-1/TRBV3-2; j_gene: TRBJ1-1; d_gene: .; CDR3nt: TGTGCCAGCAGCCATTTTATCTGGTTTGTAGAGATGAACACTGAAGCTTTCTTT; CDR3aa: CASSHFIWFVEMNTEAFF
abundance: .; v_gene: TRBV5-1; j_gene: TRBJ2-5; d_gene: TRBD1; CDR3nt: TGCGCCAGCAGCCCAGGACAGGGGTCGGAAGAGACCCAGTACTTC; CDR3aa: CASSPGQGSEETQYF
abundance: once; v_gene: TRBV19; j_gene: TRBJ2-2; d_gene: TRBD2; CDR3nt: TGTGCCAGTAGTACATGGGAGGGCCGGACCGGGGAGCTGTTTTTT; CDR3aa: CASSTWEGRTGELFF
abundance: .; v_gene: TRBV11-2; j_gene: TRBJ1-1; d_gene: .; CDR3nt: TGTGCCAGCAGCTTAGCCGCGGCGGGGCTCGCCAACTTT; CDR3aa: CASSLAAAGLANF
abundance: .; v_gene: TRBV6-4; j_gene: TRBJ2-2; d_gene: TRBD1; CDR3nt: TGTGCCAGCAGTGACTCGACAGGGGCAAGGGAGCTGTTTTTT; CDR3aa: CASSDSTGARELFF
abundance: .; v_gene: TRBV6-2/TRBV6-3; j_gene: TRBJ2-7; d_gene: .; CDR3nt: TGTGCCAGCAGTTACAATACCTTCTACGAGCAGTACTTC; CDR3aa: CASSYNTFYEQYF
abundance: .; v_gene: TRBV12-3/TRBV12-4; j_gene: TRBJ1-6; d_gene: .; CDR3nt: TGTGCCAGCAGTTTCTATAATTCACCCCTCCACTTT; CDR3aa: CASSFYNSPLHF
abundance: .; v_gene: TRBV7-9; j_gene: TRBJ2-4; d_gene: TRBD2; CDR3nt: TGTGCCAGCAGCTTAGTCCTAGCGGGGGTGATGTTTGCCAAAAACATTCAGTACTTC; CDR3aa: CASSLVLAGVMFAKNIQYF
abundance: .; v_gene: TRBV28; j_gene: TRBJ2-3; d_gene: TRBD1; CDR3nt: TGTGCCAGCAGTGAACCTCGGACAGGGGTAGCGGATACGCAGTATTTT; CDR3aa: CASSEPRTGVADTQYF
abundance: .; v_gene: TRBV9; j_gene: TRBJ1-4; d_gene: .; CDR3nt: TGTGCCAGCAGTGAGGCCGGGGGTTCTAATGAAAAACTGTTTTTT; CDR3aa: CASSEAGGSNEKLFF
abundance: .; v_gene: TRBV18; j_gene: TRBJ1-1; d_gene: .; CDR3nt: TGTGCCAGCTCACGATCCGGGGGCCCTGAAGCTTTCTTT; CDR3aa: CASSRSGGPEAFF
abundance: .; v_gene: TRBV7-9; j_gene: TRBJ1-3; d_gene: .; CDR3nt: TGTGCCAGCAGCTTAGCACCGGCTTTTGGAAACACCATATATTTT; CDR3aa: CASSLAPAFGNTIYF